One sample yielded the 9 T cell receptor beta chains listed below, sequenced in a study of CD8 T cells in Susac syndrome. RNA, at about 0.5 to 1 ug, was reverse transcribed with random hexamers. TCRdb re-called the immunoSEQ multiplex PCR reads through MiXCR, storing one row per CDR3 protein. The sample contains about 100,000 distinct CDR3 sequences, 95% of which appear only once. Source material: CD8+ T cells from PBMCs. These receptors were collected from a human donor with Susac syndrome.

The CDR3 loop reads CASSQGGRVEAFF. CDR3 in DNA: TGCGCCAGCAGCCAAGGGGGGAGGGTTGAAGCTTTCTTT. The chain has TRBV4-1 and TRBJ1-1, with a tentative D call TRBD1 (5 bases). V shed 1 base and J shed 7 bases, with 10 bases lying between them. Germline V gene data show CDR1 as MGHRA and CDR2 as YSYEKL. CDR3 size: 13 residues.

CDR3 sequence reads: CASRQDSTYGYTF. In DNA, the CDR3 is TGCGCCAGCAGACAGGACAGCACCTATGGCTACACCTTC. The J gene is TRBJ1-2, the V gene TRBV5-1; TRBD1 might be the D (6 bases). The CDR3 is 13 residues long. V lost 5 bases, J lost 4 bases, and 12 bases lay in between. In germline, CDR1 is SGHRS, CDR2 YFSETQ.

The gene calls are TRBV28 and TRBJ2-7, with D possibly called TRBD1 or TRBD2 (5 bases each). V was shortened by 5 bases and J by 2 bases, with 16 bases between the two germline ends. The CDR3 sequence is 15 residues long. Germline CDR1 reads MDHEN; CDR2 reads SYDVKM. CDR3 protein: CASSPGTASPYEQYF. The CDR3 DNA reads TGTGCCAGCAGTCCCGGGACCGCGTCTCCCTACGAGCAGTACTTC.

V is TRBV9 and J is TRBJ2-5, with D unclear. The ends were cut back, 0 bases at V and 4 bases at J, with 19 bases in the middle. Germline V gene sequence: CDR1 SGDLS, CDR2 YYNGEE. This CDR3 is built from 17 residues. For the CDR3, the DNA is TGTGCCAGCAGCGTAGATCCTGACCTCCTTGGTGGAGAGACCCAGTACTTC. Translating gives CASSVDPDLLGGETQYF.

This chain connects TRBV4-1 to TRBJ2-1; TRBD1 aligns across 8 bases. The CDR3 runs 16 residues. Trimming took 3 bases from V and 5 from J; bases not matched to a gene: 9. CDR1 is MGHRA, CDR2 YSYEKL, per germline. CDR3 sequence (DNA): TGCGCCAGCAGCCATTTGCCGGGACAGGACAACAATGAGCAGTTCTTC. This sequence encodes CASSHLPGQDNNEQFF.

This sequence joins TRBV6-6 and TRBJ2-1; 7 nucleotides align to TRBD2. The CDR3 sequence is 11 residues long. Per germline, CDR1 MNHNY and CDR2 SVGAGI (reference sequence). Germline trimming cut 8 bases from V and 8 bases from J; bases unmatched to any gene: 3. The CDR3 DNA reads TGTGCCAGCTGGGAGGGCCATGAGCAGTTCTTC. Residues: CASWEGHEQFF.

The CDR3 region has the DNA TGCAGTGCTAGTATCCAGGGGATATATAATTCACCCCTCCACTTT. This translates into CSASIQGIYNSPLHF. The chain has TRBV20-1 and TRBJ1-6, with D possibly TRBD1 on 6 matching bases. Trimming cost V 3 bases and J 4 bases, with 13 bases left between them. The CDR3 consists of 15 residues. Germline values: CDR1 DFQATT, CDR2 SNEGSKA (reference sequence).

The CDR3 reads CASSQEGQGNTEAFF. CDR3 sequence (DNA): TGCGCCAGCAGCCAAGAGGGACAGGGGAACACTGAAGCTTTCTTT. This chain joins TRBV4-1 and TRBJ1-1, with TRBD1 matching over 9 bases. This CDR3 has 15 residues. V was pared by 0 bases and J by 1 base, with 0 bases of the junction left unmatched. Per germline, CDR1 MGHRA and CDR2 YSYEKL.

V is TRBV24-1 and J is TRBJ2-1; maybe TRBD1 (6 bases). V shed 5 bases and J shed 1 base, with 8 bases lying between them. The CDR3 sequence is 14 residues long. The germline V gene has CDR1 KGHDR and CDR2 SFDVKD. The CDR3 sequence is CATSATGSYNEQFF. For the CDR3, the DNA is TGTGCCACCAGTGCCACAGGGTCCTACAATGAGCAGTTCTTC.